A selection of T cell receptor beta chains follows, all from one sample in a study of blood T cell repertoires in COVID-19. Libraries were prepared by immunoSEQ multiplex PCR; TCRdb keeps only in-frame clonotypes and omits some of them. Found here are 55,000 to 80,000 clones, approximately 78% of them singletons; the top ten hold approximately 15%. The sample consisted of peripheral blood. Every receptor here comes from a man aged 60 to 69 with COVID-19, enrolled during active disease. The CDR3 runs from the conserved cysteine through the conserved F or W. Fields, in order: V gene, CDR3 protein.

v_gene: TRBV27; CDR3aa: CASSLVGLAENNEQFF
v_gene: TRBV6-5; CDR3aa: CASRRTDTDTQYF
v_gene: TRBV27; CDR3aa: CASSRLAGEVIQYF
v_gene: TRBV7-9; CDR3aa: CASSVDEQFF
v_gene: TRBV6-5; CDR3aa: CASFKQVKGDEQYF
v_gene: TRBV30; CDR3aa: CAWNGGGRGSPLHF
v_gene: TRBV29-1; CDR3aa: CSGGIAGAAETQYF
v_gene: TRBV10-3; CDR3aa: CAISSLAVSYEQYF
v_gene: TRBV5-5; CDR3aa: CASSPSTGGNNEQFF
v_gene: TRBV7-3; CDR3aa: CASRRDSDTGELFF
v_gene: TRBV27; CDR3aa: CASTPWDRQLTGELFF
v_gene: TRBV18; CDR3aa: CASSPLDRGGEQYF
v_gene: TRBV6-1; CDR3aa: CASSESHPSRTGELFF
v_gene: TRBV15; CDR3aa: CATNRDRGQPQHF
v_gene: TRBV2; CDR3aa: CASSEARTVGNTIYF
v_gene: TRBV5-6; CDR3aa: CASRRTGGKSPLHF
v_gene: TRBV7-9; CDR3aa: CASSLSDRDGEQYF
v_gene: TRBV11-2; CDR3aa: CASTLRGGELFF